This T cell receptor beta chain was identified during a study of blood T cells in healthy people across ages. Donor samples were obtained from healthy Caucasian individuals from Russia, aged about 6 to 100. Total RNA extracted from each sample amounted to at least 5 micrograms. Study outcomes and limitations: Diversity figures based on one million T cells were deemed too low.

About this clonotype: Its antigen is as yet unknown.

With a J-beta primer mix and a sample-barcoded 5' primer, a second PCR ran 7 to 11 cycles. TCRdb passed the 5' RACE reads through MiXCR, listing each CDR3 protein once. In the table there are about 640,000 distinct CDR3 sequences, 35% to 50% of which are singletons. From germline, CDR1 is SGHRS and CDR2 YFSETQ. The CDR3 length is 15 residues. V lost 3 bases, J lost 1 base, and 3 bases stayed unmatched. Sequenced material: blood. The source is a man at least 80 years old in good health. This chain connects TRBV5-1 to TRBJ2-5; 10 nucleotides line up with TRBD1. The CDR3 here is CASSWGQGIQETQYF. CDR3 nucleotides: TGCGCCAGCAGCTGGGGACAGGGGATCCAAGAGACCCAGTACTTC.